What follows are 15 T cell receptor beta chains derived from one specimen sequenced in a study of blood T cells in healthy people across ages. A second PCR of about 7 to 12 cycles used a sample-barcoded 5' primer and a J-beta primer mix. TCRdb used MiXCR to reprocess the 5' RACE reads, holding one entry per CDR3 protein. In the table there are around 280,000 distinct CDR3 sequences, 27% of which are singletons. The sequencing sample was made of blood. The receptor set was obtained from a woman in her 70s in good health.

This chain uses TRBV27 with TRBJ2-7; 7 nucleotides align to TRBD2. This CDR3 comprises 14 residues. Unmatched junction bases numbered 0, after V lost 1 base and J lost 0 bases. CDR1 is MNHEY, CDR2 SMNVEV, per germline (reference sequence). Here the CDR3 reads CASSLWGGSYEQYF. CDR3 bases: TGTGCCAGCAGTTTATGGGGGGGCTCCTACGAGCAGTACTTC.

A word on this clonotype: This likely comes from a read error, as the CDR3 has no conserved phenylalanine or tryptophan at its end. The chain has TRBV4-2 and TRBJ2-6; D is possibly TRBD2 (5 bases). CDR1 is LGHNA, CDR2 YNFKEQ, per germline. The V and J ends lost 0 bases and 8 bases respectively, with 8 bases between them. The CDR3 is 14 residues long. The DNA of the CDR3 is TGTGCCAGCAGCCAAGATTCCGGGACCAACGTCCTGACTCTC. This encodes CASSQDSGTNVLTL.

The V and J genes are TRBV7-6 and TRBJ2-3; 9 bases are a match to TRBD2. Germline values: CDR1 SGHVS, CDR2 FNYEAQ. CDR3 length: 16 amino acids. The V and J ends lost 5 bases and 5 bases, in that order; junction bases with no gene match: 11. In nucleotides, the CDR3 is TGTGCCAGCAGCCAGAGAGCGGGGGGTTTTAGAGATACGCAGTATTTT. It specifies CASSQRAGGFRDTQYF.

The rearrangement joins TRBV12-3 or TRBV12-4 to TRBJ2-5; D not certain. Trimming shortened V by 5 bases and J by 2 bases, and 9 bases separated the two germline ends. The CDR3 extends over 13 amino acids. Here the CDR3 reads CASSGGGQETQYF. The CDR3 bases are TGTGCCAGCAGTGGCGGTGGACAAGAGACCCAGTACTTC.

The V call is TRBV5-8, the J call TRBJ2-7; weak D call: TRBD1 (6 bases). Germline CDR1 reads SGHTS; CDR2 reads YDEGEE. This CDR3 spans 12 amino acids. Trimming took 3 bases from V and 9 from J, leaving 13 bases between them. The CDR3, as DNA: TGTGCCAGCAGCTCCGAGACAGGACGGCAGTACTTC. Translation gives CASSSETGRQYF.

The chain joins TRBV29-1 to TRBJ1-2; D ambiguous. CDR3 length: 11 amino acids. From germline, CDR1 is SQVTM and CDR2 ANQGSEA. Trimming shortened V by 4 bases and J by 5 bases, and 8 bases separated the two germline ends. DNA of the CDR3: TGCAGCGTTGGGACGACTTATGGCTACACCTTC. Encoded protein: CSVGTTYGYTF.

The rearrangement links TRBV5-1 to TRBJ2-5; the match to TRBD2 covers 11 bases. CDR1 is SGHRS and CDR2 is YFSETQ in the germline V gene. J lost 3 bases, V lost 5 bases, and 9 bases had no gene match. This CDR3 comprises 16 residues. The CDR3 spells CASSSYLAGGEETQYF. The CDR3 DNA reads TGCGCCAGCAGTTCTTATCTAGCGGGAGGTGAAGAGACCCAGTACTTC.

The chain has TRBV7-9 and TRBJ1-4; D is perhaps TRBD1 (5 bases). With 4 bases removed from V and 7 bases from J, the gap between germline ends came to 22 bases. Germline-derived CDR1 and CDR2 are SEHNR and FQNEAQ (reference sequence). The length of the CDR3 is 17 residues. In nucleotides, the CDR3 is TGTGCCAGCAGCTCCCCCCGCGTCAGGGCTATCGGTGAAAAACTGTTTTTT. It specifies CASSSPRVRAIGEKLFF.

This clonotype was counted between two and nine times. This chain uses TRBV27 with TRBJ2-7; TRBD1 is a possible D gene (6 bases). This CDR3 has 14 residues. Germline V gene sequence: CDR1 MNHEY, CDR2 SMNVEV (reference sequence). V was cut by 7 bases and J by 1 base, with 14 bases left in between. The CDR3 region has the DNA TGTGCCAGCAAACCTGGACAGTTTTCCTACGAGCAGTACTTC. Translation: CASKPGQFSYEQYF.

V usage is TRBV11-1 and J usage is TRBJ2-3; D possibly uses TRBD1 or TRBD2 (5 bases each). V lost 5 bases, J lost 5 bases, and 23 bases lay in between. Germline CDR1 reads SGHAT; CDR2 reads FQDESV (reference sequence). This CDR3 region has 17 residues. CDR3 sequence reads: CASSLPKGREREDTQYF. For the CDR3, the DNA is TGTGCCAGCAGCCTCCCCAAAGGCAGGGAACGGGAAGATACGCAGTATTTT.

The V call is TRBV28, the J call TRBJ2-5; 8 bases are a match to TRBD1. Germline loops: CDR1 MDHEN, CDR2 SYDVKM. The V and J ends lost 8 bases and 3 bases, in that order; junction bases with no gene match: 11. There are 15 residues in the CDR3. In nucleotides, the CDR3 is TGTGCCAGCTCGAGCTCAGGGGGCGCAGAAGAGACCCAGTACTTC. It yields the protein CASSSSGGAEETQYF.

This clonotype was seen a few times. The chain employs TRBV29-1 and TRBJ2-7; D is tentatively TRBD1 or TRBD2 (5 bases each). V was pared by 8 bases and J by 2 bases, with 13 bases between. The CDR3 is made up of 12 amino acids. CDR1 SQVTM and CDR2 ANQGSEA come from the germline V gene. The CDR3 nucleotides are TGCAGCTCCTGGGACGGCGCCTACGAGCAGTACTTC. It codes for CSSWDGAYEQYF.

The chain links TRBV3-1 to TRBJ1-4; 7 nucleotides align to TRBD1. J gave up 7 bases and V 4 bases, and 3 bases lay outside the gene matches. This CDR3 spans 13 amino acids. Germline V lookup: CDR1 LGHDT, CDR2 YNNKEL (reference sequence). The DNA for the CDR3 is TGTGCCAGCAGCCTAGGACAGGCTGAAAAACTGTTTTTT. Translation gives CASSLGQAEKLFF.

This chain links TRBV20-1 with TRBJ2-7; 7 bases match TRBD1. CDR1 and CDR2 from the germline V gene are DFQATT and SNEGSKA (reference sequence). The CDR3 is 13 residues long. V lost 6 bases, J lost 5 bases, and 10 bases stayed unmatched. The CDR3 reads CSAAQGISDEQYF. As DNA, the CDR3 is TGCAGTGCCGCACAGGGGATTAGCGACGAGCAGTACTTC.

V usage is TRBV5-1 and J usage is TRBJ2-5, with 7 bases that match TRBD2. The J call is in doubt because the DNA end fits TRBJ2-7 better. Germline CDR1 SGHRS, CDR2 YFSETQ. The CDR3 is 15 residues long. CDR3 sequence reads: CASSLEAGISYEQYF. The CDR3 nucleotides are TGCGCCAGCAGCTTGGAAGCGGGAATATCCTACGAGCAGTACTTC.